This TCR beta chain was sequenced during a study of response to subunit inactivated influenza vaccine. For this clonotype: Antigen: not known.

The study, taken as a whole, reports: T cells newly recruited by each seasonal influenza vaccination are few, the authors suggested.

Via MiXCR, TCRdb re-called the RT-PCR reads, giving one row per CDR3 protein. Of hundreds of thousands of distinct CDR3 sequences detected, 25% appear once; the ten largest clones hold approximately 1.9%. The clonotype originates from a man aged 50 to 60 who received an inactivated influenza vaccine. Sequencing used CD4+ T cells sorted from PBMCs, obtained approximately 5 days after vaccination.

The CDR3 spells CASSFGSSGVRAYEQYF. For the CDR3, the DNA is TGTGCCAGCAGTTTCGGTTCTAGCGGGGTAAGGGCCTACGAGCAGTACTTC. The chain has TRBV12-3 or TRBV12-4 and TRBJ2-7; 9 positions match TRBD2. The V segment lost 3 bases and the J segment 2 bases; nucleotides outside the gene matches: 11. The length of the CDR3 is 17 residues.